Each of the 3 T cell receptor beta chains below was sequenced from the same sample in a study of T cells in Graves' hyperthyroidism and ophthalmopathy. TCR beta CDR3 regions were amplified from RNA. First-round RT-PCR targeting the TCR CDR3 was performed with the HTBI primer set. TCRdb re-called the multiplex PCR reads with MiXCR, one entry per CDR3 protein. The data show about 350,000 distinct CDR3 sequences, about a sixth seen once. Sequenced sample: blood. Receptors were obtained from a woman aged 25-40 years with Graves' hyperthyroidism that later progressed to Graves' ophthalmopathy.

This clonotype was counted only a few times. A junction end diverges from the germline sequence, so it may reflect a read error. CDR3 amino acids: CASSTPGTGVEKLFF. In nucleotides, the CDR3 is TGTGCCAGCAGTACCCCCGGGACAGGGGTCGAAAAACTGTTTTTT. This chain connects TRBV19 to TRBJ1-4; 10 bases align to TRBD1. The germline V gene encodes CDR1 LNHDA and CDR2 SQIVND (reference sequence). The CDR3 sequence is 15 residues long.

At least ten counts were recorded for this clonotype. V is TRBV2 and J is TRBJ1-5, with a possible D match to TRBD1 (5 bases). There are 17 residues in the CDR3. The V gene's germline CDR1 is SNHLY and CDR2 FYNNEI. V lost 4 bases to trimming and J lost 4 bases, with 20 bases between them. The CDR3 loop reads CASSGAGRQSINQPQHF. Written as DNA, the CDR3 is TGTGCCAGCAGTGGGGCGGGGCGGCAGAGCATAAATCAGCCCCAGCATTTT.

The V and J genes are TRBV20-1 and TRBJ1-5, with D perhaps TRBD1 (6 bases). The CDR3 length is 12 residues. The germline V gene encodes CDR1 DFQATT and CDR2 SNEGSKA (reference sequence). V lost 6 bases to trimming and J lost 6 bases, with 12 bases between them. CDR3 loop: CSAVQQGQPQHF. In DNA, the CDR3 is TGCAGTGCGGTACAACAGGGTCAGCCCCAGCATTTT.